A single sample is the source of the 2 T cell receptor beta chains below, sequenced in a study of CD8 T cells in ankylosing spondylitis. TCRdb re-called the 5' RACE reads through MiXCR, storing one row per CDR3 protein. This table has some 130,000 distinct CDR3 sequences, roughly 15% appearing once. The sequencing input was blood, either unsorted or a sorted T cell fraction (not recorded which). The receptors originated from a female donor with ankylosing spondylitis or in good health (not recorded which).

This clonotype was recorded a few times. The chain uses TRBV6-5 and TRBJ2-7; 9 bases are a match to TRBD2. V dropped 4 bases and J dropped 6; count of bases not matched to a gene: 13. The CDR3 extends over 16 amino acids. Germline V gene lookup returns CDR1 MNHEY and CDR2 SVGAGI. CDR3 sequence reads: CASSSTAGGWIGEQYF. In nucleotides, the CDR3 is TGTGCCAGCAGTTCAACAGCGGGGGGATGGATAGGCGAGCAGTACTTC.

This clonotype was found many times. The rearrangement joins TRBV20-1 to TRBJ2-1, with 8 bases identical to TRBD1. The CDR3 is 15 residues long. The trim removed 6 bases at V and 5 bases at J, leaving 12 bases unmatched. The germline gives CDR1 DFQATT, CDR2 SNEGSKA (reference sequence). The CDR3 DNA reads as TGCAGTGCGACAGGGCGGACAGGGAAGAACAATGAGCAGTTCTTC. It specifies CSATGRTGKNNEQFF.